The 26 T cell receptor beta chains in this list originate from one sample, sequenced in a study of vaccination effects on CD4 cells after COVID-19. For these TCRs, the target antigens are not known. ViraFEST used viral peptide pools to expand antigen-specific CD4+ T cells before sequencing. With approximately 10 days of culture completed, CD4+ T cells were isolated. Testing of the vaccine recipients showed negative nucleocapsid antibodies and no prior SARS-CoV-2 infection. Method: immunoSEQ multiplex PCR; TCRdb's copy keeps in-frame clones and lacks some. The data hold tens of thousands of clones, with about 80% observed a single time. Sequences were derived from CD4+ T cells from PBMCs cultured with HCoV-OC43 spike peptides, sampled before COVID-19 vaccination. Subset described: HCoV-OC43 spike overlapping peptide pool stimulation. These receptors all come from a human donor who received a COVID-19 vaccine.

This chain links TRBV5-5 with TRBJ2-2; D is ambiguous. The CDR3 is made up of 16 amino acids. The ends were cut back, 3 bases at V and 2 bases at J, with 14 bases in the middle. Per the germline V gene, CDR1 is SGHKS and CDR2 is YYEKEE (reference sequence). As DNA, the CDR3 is TGTGCCAGCAGCTCCCCGGCACAGATAAACACCGGGGAGCTGTTTTTT. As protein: CASSSPAQINTGELFF.

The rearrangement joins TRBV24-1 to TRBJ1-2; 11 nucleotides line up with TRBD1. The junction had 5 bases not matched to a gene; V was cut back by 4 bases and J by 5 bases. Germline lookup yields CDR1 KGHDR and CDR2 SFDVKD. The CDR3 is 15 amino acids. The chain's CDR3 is CATSEGTGGSYGYTF. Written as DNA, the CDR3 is TGTGCCACCAGTGAAGGGACAGGGGGATCTTATGGCTACACCTTC.

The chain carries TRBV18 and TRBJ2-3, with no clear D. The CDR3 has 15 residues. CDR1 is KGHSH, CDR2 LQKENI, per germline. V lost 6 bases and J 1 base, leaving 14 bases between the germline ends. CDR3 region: CASSPGTLGTDTQYF. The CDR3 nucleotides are TGTGCCAGCTCCCCAGGTACACTTGGCACAGATACGCAGTATTTT.

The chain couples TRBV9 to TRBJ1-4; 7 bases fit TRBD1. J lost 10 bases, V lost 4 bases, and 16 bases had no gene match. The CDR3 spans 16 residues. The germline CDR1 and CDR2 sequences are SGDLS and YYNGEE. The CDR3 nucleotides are TGTGCCAGCAGCCCCCGAGGGGACAGCGGGGGAGTAAAACTGTTTTTT. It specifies CASSPRGDSGGVKLFF.

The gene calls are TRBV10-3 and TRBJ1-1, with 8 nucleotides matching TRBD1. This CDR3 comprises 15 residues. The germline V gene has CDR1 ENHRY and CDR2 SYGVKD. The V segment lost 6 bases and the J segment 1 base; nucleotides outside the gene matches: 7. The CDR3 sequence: CAIRRTGTENTEAFF. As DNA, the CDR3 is TGTGCCATCAGAAGGACAGGGACGGAGAACACTGAAGCTTTCTTT.

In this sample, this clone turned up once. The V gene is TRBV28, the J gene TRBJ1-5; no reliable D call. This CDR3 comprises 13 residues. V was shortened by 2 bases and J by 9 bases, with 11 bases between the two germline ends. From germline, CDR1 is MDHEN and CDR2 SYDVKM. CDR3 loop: CASSLDRGWPQHF. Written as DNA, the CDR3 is TGTGCCAGCAGTTTAGACCGCGGTTGGCCCCAGCATTTT.

CDR3 loop: CASSTRTSGTQETQYF. In nucleotides, the CDR3 is TGTGCCAGCAGCACCCGGACTAGCGGGACCCAAGAGACCCAGTACTTC. This chain uses TRBV7-8 with TRBJ2-5; 12 nucleotides line up with TRBD2. This CDR3 is 16 amino acids long. Germline V gene data show CDR1 as SGHVS and CDR2 as FQNEAQ. The ends lost 5 bases at V and 1 base at J; junction bases unmatched: 5.

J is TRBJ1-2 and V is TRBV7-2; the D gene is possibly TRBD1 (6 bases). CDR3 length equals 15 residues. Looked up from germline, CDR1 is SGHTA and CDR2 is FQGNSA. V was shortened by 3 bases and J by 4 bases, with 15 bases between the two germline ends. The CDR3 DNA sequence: TGTGCCAGCAGCTTCCAGTTGGGGGGCAGCTATGGCTACACCTTC. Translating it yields CASSFQLGGSYGYTF.

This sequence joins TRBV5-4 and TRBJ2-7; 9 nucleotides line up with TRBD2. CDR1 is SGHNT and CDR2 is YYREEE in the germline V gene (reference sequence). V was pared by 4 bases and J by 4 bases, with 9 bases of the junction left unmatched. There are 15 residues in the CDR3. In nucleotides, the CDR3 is TGTGCCAGCAGCCTGACGGGTAGCGGGGGTTACGAGCAGTACGTC. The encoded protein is CASSLTGSGGYEQYV.

The chain's CDR3 is CASSLVIPANTGELFF. In nucleotides, the CDR3 is TGCGCCAGCAGCTTGGTTATCCCGGCGAACACCGGGGAGCTGTTTTTT. The V call is TRBV5-1, the J call TRBJ2-2, with unresolved D. CDR1 SGHRS and CDR2 YFSETQ come from the germline V gene. This CDR3 region has 16 residues. V was shortened by 0 bases and J by 0 bases, with 9 bases between the two germline ends.

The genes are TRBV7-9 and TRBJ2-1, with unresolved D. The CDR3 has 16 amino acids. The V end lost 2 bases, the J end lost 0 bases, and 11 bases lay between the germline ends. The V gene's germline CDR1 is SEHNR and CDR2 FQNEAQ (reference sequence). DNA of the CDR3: TGTGCCAGCAGCTTATTTCCGTCTAACTCCTACAATGAGCAGTTCTTC. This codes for CASSLFPSNSYNEQFF.

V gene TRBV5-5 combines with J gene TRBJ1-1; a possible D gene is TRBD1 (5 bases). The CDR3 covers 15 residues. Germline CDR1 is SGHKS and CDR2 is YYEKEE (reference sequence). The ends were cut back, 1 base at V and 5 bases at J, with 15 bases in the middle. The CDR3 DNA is TGTGCCAGCAGCTTGAGTCCAGGGAGTCAGACTGAAGCTTTCTTT. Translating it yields CASSLSPGSQTEAFF.

In DNA, the CDR3 is TGCGCCAGCAGTGCGGTCGGAGGGGCCCAGCATTTT. It yields the protein CASSAVGGAQHF. The chain employs TRBV10-2 and TRBJ1-5; tentative D call: TRBD1 (5 bases). The germline CDR1 and CDR2 sequences are WSHSY and SAAADI. V dropped 4 bases and J dropped 11 bases, with 12 bases sitting between them. The CDR3 length is 12 residues.

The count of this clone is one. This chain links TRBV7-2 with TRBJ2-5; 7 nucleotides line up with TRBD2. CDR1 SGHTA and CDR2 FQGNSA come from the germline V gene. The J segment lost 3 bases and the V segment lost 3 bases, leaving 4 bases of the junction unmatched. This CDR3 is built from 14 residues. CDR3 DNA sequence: TGTGCCAGCAGCTTCCGGGGGGTAGAAGAGACCCAGTACTTC. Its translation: CASSFRGVEETQYF.

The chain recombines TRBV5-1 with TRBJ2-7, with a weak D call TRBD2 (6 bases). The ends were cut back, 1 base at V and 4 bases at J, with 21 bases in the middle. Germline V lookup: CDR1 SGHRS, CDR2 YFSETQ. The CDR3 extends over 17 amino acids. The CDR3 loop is CASSLFNLLGLLYEQYV. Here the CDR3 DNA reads TGCGCCAGCAGCTTGTTTAATTTGTTGGGACTTTTATACGAGCAGTACGTC.

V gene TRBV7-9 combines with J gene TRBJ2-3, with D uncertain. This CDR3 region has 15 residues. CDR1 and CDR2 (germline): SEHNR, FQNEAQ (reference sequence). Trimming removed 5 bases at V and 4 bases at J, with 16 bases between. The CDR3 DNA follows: TGTGCCAGCAGCCCAAGCCCAGGTCTGGCAGATACGCAGTATTTT. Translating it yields CASSPSPGLADTQYF.

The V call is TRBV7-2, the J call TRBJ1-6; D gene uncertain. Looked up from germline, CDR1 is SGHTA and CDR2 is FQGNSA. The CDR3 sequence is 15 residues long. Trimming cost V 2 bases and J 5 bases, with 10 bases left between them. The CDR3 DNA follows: TGTGCCAGCAGCTTAATGTACAGTAATAATTCACCCCTCCACTTT. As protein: CASSLMYSNNSPLHF.

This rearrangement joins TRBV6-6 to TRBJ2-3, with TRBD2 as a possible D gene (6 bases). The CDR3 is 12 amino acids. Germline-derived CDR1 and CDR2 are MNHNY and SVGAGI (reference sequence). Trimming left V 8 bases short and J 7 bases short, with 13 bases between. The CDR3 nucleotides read TGTGCCAGCGAAGGCGGGATAAATACGCAGTATTTT. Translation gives CASEGGINTQYF.

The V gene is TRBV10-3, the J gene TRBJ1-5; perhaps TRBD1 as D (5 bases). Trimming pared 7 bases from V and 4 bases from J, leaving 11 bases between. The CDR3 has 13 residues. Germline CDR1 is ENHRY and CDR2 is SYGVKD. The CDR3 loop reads CAITGDPNQPQHF. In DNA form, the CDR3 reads TGTGCCATCACCGGGGACCCAAATCAGCCCCAGCATTTT.

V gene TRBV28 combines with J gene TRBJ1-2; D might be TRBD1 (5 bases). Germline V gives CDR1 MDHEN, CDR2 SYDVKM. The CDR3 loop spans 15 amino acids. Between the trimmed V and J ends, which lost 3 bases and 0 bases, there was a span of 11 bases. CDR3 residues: CASSLPGGSNYGYTF. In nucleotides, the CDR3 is TGTGCCAGCAGTTTGCCGGGGGGGTCTAACTATGGCTACACCTTC.

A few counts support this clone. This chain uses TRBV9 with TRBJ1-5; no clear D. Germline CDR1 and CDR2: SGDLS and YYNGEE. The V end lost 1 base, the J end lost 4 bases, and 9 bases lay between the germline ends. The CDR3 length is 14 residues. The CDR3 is CASSVTGENQPQHF. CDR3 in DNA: TGTGCCAGCAGCGTAACCGGGGAGAATCAGCCCCAGCATTTT.

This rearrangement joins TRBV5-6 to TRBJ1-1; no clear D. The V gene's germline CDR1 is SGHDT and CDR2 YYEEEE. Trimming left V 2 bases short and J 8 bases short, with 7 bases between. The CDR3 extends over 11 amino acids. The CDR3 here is CASSFRKEAFF. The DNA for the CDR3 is TGTGCCAGCAGCTTTCGGAAGGAAGCTTTCTTT.

As DNA, the CDR3 is TGTGCCAGCAGCGTGACGAGAACCAATGAAAAACTGTTTTTT. It translates to CASSVTRTNEKLFF. The chain links TRBV6-5 to TRBJ1-4; D is ambiguous. This CDR3 spans 14 amino acids. CDR1 and CDR2 (germline): MNHEY, SVGAGI. Trimming took off 6 bases at V and 5 bases at J, with 13 bases between the two ends.

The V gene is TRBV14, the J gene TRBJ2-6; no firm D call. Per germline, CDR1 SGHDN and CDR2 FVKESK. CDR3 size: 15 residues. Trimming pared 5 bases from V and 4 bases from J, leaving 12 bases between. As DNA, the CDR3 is TGTGCCAGCAGCGATCGATGGGCAGGGGCCAACGTCCTGACTTTC. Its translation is CASSDRWAGANVLTF.

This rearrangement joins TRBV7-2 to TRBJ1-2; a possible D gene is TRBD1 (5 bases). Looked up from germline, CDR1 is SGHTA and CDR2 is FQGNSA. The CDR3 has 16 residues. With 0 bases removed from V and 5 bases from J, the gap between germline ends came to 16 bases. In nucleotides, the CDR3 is TGTGCCAGCAGCTTAGCACTCCACCCGGGGGGATATGGCTACACCTTC. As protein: CASSLALHPGGYGYTF. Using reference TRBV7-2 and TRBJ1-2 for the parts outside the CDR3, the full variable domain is GAGVSQSPSNKVTEKGKDVELRCDPISGHTALYWYRQSLGQGLEFLIYFQGNSAPDKSGLPSDRFSAERTGGSVSTLTIQRTQQEDSAVYLCASSLALHPGGYGYTFGSGTRLTVV.

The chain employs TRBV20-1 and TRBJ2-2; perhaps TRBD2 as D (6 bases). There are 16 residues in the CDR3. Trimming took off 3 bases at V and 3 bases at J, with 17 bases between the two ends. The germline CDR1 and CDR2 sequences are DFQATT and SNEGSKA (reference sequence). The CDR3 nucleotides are TGCAGTGCTAGTGAGCGGAGGAGGGGATACACCGGGGAGCTGTTTTTT. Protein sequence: CSASERRRGYTGELFF.